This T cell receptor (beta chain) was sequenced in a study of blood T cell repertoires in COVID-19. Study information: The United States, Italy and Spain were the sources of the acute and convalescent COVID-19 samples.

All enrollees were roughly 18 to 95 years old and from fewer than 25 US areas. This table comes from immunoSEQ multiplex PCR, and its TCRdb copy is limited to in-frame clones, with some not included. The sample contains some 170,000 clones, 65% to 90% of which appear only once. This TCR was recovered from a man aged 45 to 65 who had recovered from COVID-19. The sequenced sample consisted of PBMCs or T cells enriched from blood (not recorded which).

In DNA form, the CDR3 reads TGTGCCAGCAGCCTTCAGGGGTCGTCTGGAAACACCATATATTTT. Its translation is CASSLQGSSGNTIYF. V gene TRBV7-3 combines with J gene TRBJ1-3, with D perhaps TRBD1 (6 bases). The V end lost 5 bases, the J end lost 1 base, and 12 bases lay between the germline ends. The CDR3 covers 15 residues. The germline gives CDR1 SGHTA, CDR2 FQGTGA.